Each of the 28 T cell receptor beta chains below was sequenced from the same sample in a study of technical replicates of blood from several donors. TCRdb keeps only in-frame clones here, not all; method: immunoSEQ multiplex PCR. The data hold about 57,000 clones, with roughly 86% observed a single time. The source material was PBMCs. The receptors derive from a human donor in good health. Some clones in this sample may be carry-over from other donors' samples.

This clone was seen a single time. The V gene is TRBV9, the J gene TRBJ2-7, with 11 bases identical to TRBD1. The germline V gene encodes CDR1 SGDLS and CDR2 YYNGEE. Unmatched junction bases numbered 4, after V lost 1 base and J lost 7 bases. The CDR3 consists of 14 residues. The CDR3 sequence is CASSVWDRGGEQYF. The CDR3, as DNA: TGTGCCAGCAGCGTATGGGACAGGGGGGGAGAGCAGTACTTC.

The chain joins TRBV4-1 to TRBJ1-4; maybe TRBD1 (6 bases). Trimming left V 6 bases short and J 8 bases short, with 13 bases between. This CDR3 has 13 amino acids. Per germline, CDR1 MGHRA and CDR2 YSYEKL. The chain's CDR3 is CASSTRGAEKLFF. The CDR3 DNA reads as TGCGCCAGCAGTACCAGGGGCGCGGAAAAACTGTTTTTT.

The chain carries TRBV7-7 and TRBJ2-1; TRBD2 matches at 7 bases. This CDR3 spans 16 amino acids. CDR1 and CDR2 from the germline V gene are SSHAT and FNYEAQ (reference sequence). J lost 4 bases, V lost 1 base, and 7 bases had no gene match. The CDR3 coding sequence is TGTGCCAGCAGCTTAGAGCCGGGGGGACCATACAATGAGCAGTTCTTC. It is translated as CASSLEPGGPYNEQFF.

The rearrangement joins TRBV5-1 to TRBJ2-3, with 7 bases aligning to TRBD1. The CDR3 is 15 amino acids. Looked up from germline, CDR1 is SGHRS and CDR2 is YFSETQ. V was clipped by 5 bases and J by 9 bases; unmatched bases: 15. The CDR3 nucleotides read TGCGCCAGCAGGCGCACAGGGGAAACCCCGGGAACGCAGTATTTT. Translating gives CASRRTGETPGTQYF.

This chain joins TRBV5-1 and TRBJ2-3; 7 bases line up with TRBD1. The CDR3 length is 15 residues. V was clipped by 0 bases and J by 2 bases; unmatched bases: 3. CDR1 and CDR2 (germline): SGHRS, YFSETQ. CDR3 DNA sequence: TGCGCCAGCAGCTTGGCAGGGGGTGACACAGATACGCAGTATTTT. This translates into CASSLAGGDTDTQYF.

This chain joins TRBV30 and TRBJ1-4; TRBD1 is a possible D gene (5 bases). Germline CDR1 GTSNPN, CDR2 SVGIG (reference sequence). CDR3 length: 14 amino acids. V gave up 1 base and J gave up 7 bases, with 13 bases separating them. The CDR3 sequence is CAWSGQGEGEKLFF. In DNA, the CDR3 is TGTGCCTGGAGTGGACAAGGGGAAGGTGAAAAACTGTTTTTT.

The chain joins TRBV7-2 to TRBJ1-1; 7 bases agree with TRBD1. The CDR3 spans 16 residues. CDR1 is SGHTA, CDR2 FQGNSA, per germline. V shed 1 base and J 2 bases; nucleotides not matched to a gene: 7. The DNA for the CDR3 is TGTGCCAGCAGCTTAGTAGGGGGCGGAACCAACACTGAAGCTTTCTTT. Translation gives CASSLVGGGTNTEAFF. Complete variable domain (other parts from reference TRBV7-2 and TRBJ1-1): GAGVSQSPSNKVTEKGKDVELRCDPISGHTALYWYRQSLGQGLEFLIYFQGNSAPDKSGLPSDRFSAERTGGSVSTLTIQRTQQEDSAVYLCASSLVGGGTNTEAFFGQGTRLTVV.

V usage is TRBV7-3 and J usage is TRBJ2-1, with TRBD1 matching over 10 bases. V gave up 4 bases and J gave up 6 bases; unmatched junction bases: 15. This CDR3 is built from 18 residues. Germline CDR1 and CDR2: SGHTA and FQGTGA. The CDR3 sequence: CASSCLAIRDRGFNEQFF. Written as DNA, the CDR3 is TGTGCCAGCAGCTGCCTTGCTATCCGGGACAGGGGCTTCAATGAGCAGTTCTTC.

The chain couples TRBV4-3 to TRBJ2-7, with TRBD2 identical over 8 bases. J was trimmed by 3 bases and V by 1 base; bases with no gene match: 11. The CDR3 runs to 17 residues. Germline V gene data show CDR1 as LGHNA and CDR2 as YSLEER. The CDR3 spells CASSQVRGGAGVYEQYF. The CDR3 DNA is TGCGCCAGCAGCCAAGTACGGGGGGGTGCGGGGGTCTACGAGCAGTACTTC.

The rearrangement uses TRBV6-1 and TRBJ1-1; D may be TRBD1 (6 bases). V lost 6 bases and J lost 0, with 26 bases in between. Per germline, CDR1 MNHNS and CDR2 SASEGT. The CDR3 length is 19 residues. As DNA, the CDR3 is TGTGCCAGCAGAGAAACCGGGACACCAGTCGATTACATGAACACTGAAGCTTTCTTT. Residues: CASRETGTPVDYMNTEAFF.

This chain joins TRBV18 and TRBJ2-7, with TRBD1 identical over 9 bases. Germline V CDR1 and CDR2: KGHSH, LQKENI. The CDR3 length is 13 residues. The V and J ends lost 7 bases and 3 bases, in that order; junction bases with no gene match: 4. DNA of the CDR3: TGTGCCAGCTTACAGGGGGCGGGCTACGAGCAGTACTTC. The encoded protein is CASLQGAGYEQYF.

The CDR3 is CSATQRNTIYF. The CDR3 DNA sequence: TGCAGTGCTACGCAGCGGAACACCATATATTTT. The chain is built from TRBV20-1 and TRBJ1-3; D is ambiguous. Germline V gene data show CDR1 as DFQATT and CDR2 as SNEGSKA (reference sequence). V lost 4 bases and J 7 bases, leaving 8 bases between the germline ends. The CDR3 covers 11 residues.

The chain combines TRBV5-1 with TRBJ2-3, with D possibly TRBD2 on 6 matching bases. The CDR3 consists of 15 residues. Germline assignment: CDR1 SGHRS and CDR2 YFSETQ. V lost 0 bases and J 3 bases, leaving 11 bases between the germline ends. The CDR3 loop reads CASSLGSGITDTQYF. CDR3 coding DNA: TGCGCCAGCAGCTTGGGTAGCGGTATAACAGATACGCAGTATTTT.

This clone turned up a few times. The chain employs TRBV5-1 and TRBJ2-1; 10 bases line up with TRBD2. Losses at the gene ends were 6 bases for V and 4 bases for J; bases not matched to a gene: 4. CDR3 length equals 14 residues. CDR1 and CDR2 from the germline V gene are SGHRS and YFSETQ. The CDR3 loop is CASTSSGSYNEQFF. CDR3 sequence (DNA): TGCGCCAGCACCTCTAGCGGGAGTTACAATGAGCAGTTCTTC. Together with reference TRBV5-1 and TRBJ2-1, the CDR3 gives the full variable domain: KAGVTQTPRYLIKTRGQQVTLSCSPISGHRSVSWYQQTPGQGLQFLFEYFSETQRNKGNFPGRFSGRQFSNSRSEMNVSTLELGDSALYLCASTSSGSYNEQFFGPGTRLTVL.

The chain recombines TRBV9 with TRBJ1-3; 7 bases fit TRBD1. V trimming: 0 bases; J trimming: 0 bases; junction bases outside the gene matches: 12. CDR3 length: 19 amino acids. The germline V gene encodes CDR1 SGDLS and CDR2 YYNGEE. CDR3 coding DNA: TGTGCCAGCAGCGTAGGTTCCGGTGGACAGGACTTCTCTGGAAACACCATATATTTT. It is translated as CASSVGSGGQDFSGNTIYF.

In its sample, this clone was seen a few times. The genes are TRBV4-1 and TRBJ1-1, with a tentative D call TRBD1 (5 bases). Germline V gene data show CDR1 as MGHRA and CDR2 as YSYEKL. V gave up 2 bases and J gave up 0 bases, with 13 bases separating them. The CDR3 has 16 residues. CDR3 nucleotides: TGCGCCAGCAGCCAATTTACCCGGGGGTTGAACACTGAAGCTTTCTTT. Residues: CASSQFTRGLNTEAFF.

The chain uses TRBV4-3 and TRBJ2-3; D is perhaps TRBD2 (6 bases). V lost 4 bases, J lost 5 bases, and 13 bases lay in between. Germline V gives CDR1 LGHNA, CDR2 YSLEER. The CDR3 is made up of 14 amino acids. The CDR3 spells CASSPDVAVDTQYF. Written as DNA, the CDR3 is TGCGCCAGCAGCCCGGACGTAGCGGTAGATACGCAGTATTTT.

This sequence joins TRBV29-1 and TRBJ1-2; 9 nucleotides align to TRBD1. V lost 5 bases to trimming and J lost 7 bases; unmatched junction nucleotides: 8. From germline, CDR1 is SQVTM and CDR2 ANQGSEA. The CDR3 is made up of 13 amino acids. For the CDR3, the DNA is TGCAGCGTTCGGGAACAGGGGGCGGGTGGCTACACCTTC. Its protein product is CSVREQGAGGYTF. Full variable domain (remainder filled in from reference TRBV29-1 and TRBJ1-2): SAVISQKPSRDICQRGTSLTIQCQVDSQVTMMFWYRQQPGQSLTLIATANQGSEATYESGFVIDKFPISRPNLTFSTLTVSNMSPEDSSIYLCSVREQGAGGYTFGSGTRLTVV.

This chain uses TRBV5-4 with TRBJ1-1; D unresolved. The V end was cut by 4 bases, the J end by 5 bases, with 15 bases between. This CDR3 is 14 amino acids long. Germline V gene sequence: CDR1 SGHNT, CDR2 YYREEE (reference sequence). In nucleotides, the CDR3 is TGTGCCAGCAGCCCAGATGGGAGAGGGACTGAAGCTTTCTTT. It specifies CASSPDGRGTEAFF.

The chain employs TRBV4-2 and TRBJ2-5; 14 bases align to TRBD2. From germline, CDR1 is LGHNA and CDR2 YNFKEQ. Trimming at V came to 5 bases and at J to 7 bases, leaving 9 bases not matched to a gene. This CDR3 has 16 amino acids. CDR3 loop: CASSSRTSGGSGTQYF. For the CDR3, the DNA is TGTGCCAGCAGCTCCCGGACTAGCGGGGGGTCCGGGACCCAGTACTTC.

CDR3 protein: CASSQDEGLEQYF. The CDR3 DNA is TGTGCCAGCAGCCAAGATGAGGGCCTCGAGCAGTACTTC. V usage is TRBV4-2 and J usage is TRBJ2-7, with D possibly being TRBD2 (5 bases). V was trimmed by 0 bases and J by 6 bases, leaving 9 bases between them. The germline V gene encodes CDR1 LGHNA and CDR2 YNFKEQ. The CDR3 spans 13 residues.

The chain has TRBV7-6 and TRBJ2-1; D unresolved. The V end lost 4 bases, the J end lost 8 bases, and 18 bases lay between the germline ends. The CDR3 totals 15 residues. Germline V gene sequence: CDR1 SGHVS, CDR2 FNYEAQ. CDR3 coding DNA: TGTGCCAGCAGCTCCAATGGATTCAGCGCTGATGAGCAGTTCTTC. Translated, it gives CASSSNGFSADEQFF.

This clone was counted a few times. This chain joins TRBV6-4 and TRBJ2-3, with D possibly matching TRBD2 (5 bases). This CDR3 region has 14 residues. Germline CDR1 reads MRHNA; CDR2 reads SNTAGT. Trimming shortened V by 2 bases and J by 0 bases, and 6 bases separated the two germline ends. CDR3 sequence (DNA): TGTGCCAGCAGTGACGGGGAGAGCACAGATACGCAGTATTTT. Encoded protein: CASSDGESTDTQYF.

Here the CDR3 DNA reads TGTGCCAGCAGCTTGCCGCAGGGCAGCTATGGCTACACCTTC. It encodes CASSLPQGSYGYTF. This chain links TRBV5-4 with TRBJ1-2; D possibly corresponds to TRBD1 (5 bases). Trimming removed 1 base from V and 4 bases from J, with 11 bases in between. There are 14 residues in the CDR3. The germline CDR1 and CDR2 sequences are SGHNT and YYREEE (reference sequence). The full variable domain, with the rest looked up from reference TRBV5-4 and TRBJ1-2, is ETGVTQSPTHLIKTRGQQVTLRCSSQSGHNTVSWYQQALGQGPQFIFQYYREEENGRGNFPPRFSGLQFPNYSSELNVNALELDDSALYLCASSLPQGSYGYTFGSGTRLTVV.

This clone came up a few times. This sequence joins TRBV6-4 and TRBJ2-1, with 9 positions matching TRBD1. CDR3 length: 16 residues. The germline V gene has CDR1 MRHNA and CDR2 SNTAGT. Losses at the gene ends were 2 bases for V and 6 bases for J; bases not matched to a gene: 8. For the CDR3, the DNA is TGTGCCAGCAGTGACGCACCGGGACAGGGCCTCAATGAGCAGTTCTTC. Protein product: CASSDAPGQGLNEQFF.

The rearrangement joins TRBV6-1 to TRBJ2-7, with 8 bases that match TRBD1. The germline V gene encodes CDR1 MNHNS and CDR2 SASEGT. V lost 7 bases, J lost 7 bases, and 15 bases stayed unmatched. This CDR3 comprises 15 residues. As DNA, the CDR3 is TGTGCCAGCACACCGGGGTGGGGCAGGGGGCTTGAGCAGTACTTC. It is translated as CASTPGWGRGLEQYF.

The rearrangement joins TRBV6-5 to TRBJ1-1; 7 positions agree with TRBD1. The CDR3 covers 15 residues. Germline V lookup: CDR1 MNHEY, CDR2 SVGAGI. V was pared by 5 bases and J by 2 bases, with 8 bases of the junction left unmatched. The CDR3 DNA reads TGTGCCAGCAGTCCACTTGGGACAGTTAACACTGAAGCTTTCTTT. Its protein is CASSPLGTVNTEAFF.

The chain uses TRBV5-4 and TRBJ1-2, with a weak D call TRBD1 (6 bases). V was trimmed by 0 bases and J by 2 bases, leaving 11 bases between them. CDR3 length: 15 amino acids. Germline V CDR1 and CDR2: SGHNT, YYREEE (reference sequence). The CDR3 coding sequence is TGTGCCAGCAGCTTGGACAGGGAGGGAAACTATGGCTACACCTTC. Translating it yields CASSLDREGNYGYTF. Full variable domain (missing parts from reference TRBV5-4 and TRBJ1-2): ETGVTQSPTHLIKTRGQQVTLRCSSQSGHNTVSWYQQALGQGPQFIFQYYREEENGRGNFPPRFSGLQFPNYSSELNVNALELDDSALYLCASSLDREGNYGYTFGSGTRLTVV.